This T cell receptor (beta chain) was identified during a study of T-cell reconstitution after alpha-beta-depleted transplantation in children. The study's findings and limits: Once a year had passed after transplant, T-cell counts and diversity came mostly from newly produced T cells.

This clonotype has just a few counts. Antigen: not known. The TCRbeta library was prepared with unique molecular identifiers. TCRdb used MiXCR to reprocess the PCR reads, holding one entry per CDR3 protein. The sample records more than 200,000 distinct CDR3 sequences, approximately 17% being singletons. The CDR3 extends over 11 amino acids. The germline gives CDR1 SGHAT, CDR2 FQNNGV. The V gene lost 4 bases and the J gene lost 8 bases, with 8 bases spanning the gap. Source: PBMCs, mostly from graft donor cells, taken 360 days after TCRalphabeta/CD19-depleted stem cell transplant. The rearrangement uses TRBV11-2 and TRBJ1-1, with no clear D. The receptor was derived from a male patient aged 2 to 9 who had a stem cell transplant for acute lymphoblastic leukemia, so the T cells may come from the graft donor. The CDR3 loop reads CASSYAVEAFF. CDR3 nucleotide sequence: TGTGCCAGCAGCTATGCTGTGGAAGCTTTCTTT.